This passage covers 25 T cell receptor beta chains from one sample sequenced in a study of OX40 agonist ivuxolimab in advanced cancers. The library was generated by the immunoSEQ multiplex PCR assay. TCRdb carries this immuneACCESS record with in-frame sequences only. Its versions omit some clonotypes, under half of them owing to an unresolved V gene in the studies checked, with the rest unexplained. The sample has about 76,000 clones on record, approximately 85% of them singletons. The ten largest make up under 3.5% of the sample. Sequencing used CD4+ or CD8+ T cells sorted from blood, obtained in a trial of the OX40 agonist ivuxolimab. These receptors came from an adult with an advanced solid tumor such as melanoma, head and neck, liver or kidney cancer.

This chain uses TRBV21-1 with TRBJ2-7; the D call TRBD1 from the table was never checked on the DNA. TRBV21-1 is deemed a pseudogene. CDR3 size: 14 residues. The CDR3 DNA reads TGTGCCAGCAGCATTGGGACAGGGTCCTACGAGCAGTACTTC. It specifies CASSIGTGSYEQYF.

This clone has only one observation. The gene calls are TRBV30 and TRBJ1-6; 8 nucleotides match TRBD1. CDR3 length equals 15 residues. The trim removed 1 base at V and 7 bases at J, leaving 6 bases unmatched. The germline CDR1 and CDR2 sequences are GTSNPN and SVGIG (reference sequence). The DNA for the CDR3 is TGTGCCTGGAGTGAGGGGGACAGGAGGAATTCACCCCTCCACTTT. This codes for CAWSEGDRRNSPLHF.

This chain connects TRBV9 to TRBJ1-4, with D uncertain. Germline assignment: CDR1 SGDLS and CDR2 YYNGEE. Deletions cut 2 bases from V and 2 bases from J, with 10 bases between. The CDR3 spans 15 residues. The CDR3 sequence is CASSVSRGTNEKLFF. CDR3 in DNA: TGTGCCAGCAGCGTTTCCCGGGGTACTAATGAAAAACTGTTTTTT.

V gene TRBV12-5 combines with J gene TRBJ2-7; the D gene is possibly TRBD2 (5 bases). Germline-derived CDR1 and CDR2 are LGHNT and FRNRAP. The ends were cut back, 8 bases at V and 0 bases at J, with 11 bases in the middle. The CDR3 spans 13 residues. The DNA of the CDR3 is TGTGCTAGTAAAACGGGGAACTCCTACGAGCAGTACTTC. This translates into CASKTGNSYEQYF.

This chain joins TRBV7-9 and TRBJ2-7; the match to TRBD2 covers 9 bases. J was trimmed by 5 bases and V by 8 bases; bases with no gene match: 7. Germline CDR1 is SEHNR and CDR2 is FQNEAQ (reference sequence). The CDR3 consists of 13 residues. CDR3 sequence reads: CASARGGGDEQYF. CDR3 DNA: TGTGCCAGCGCTCGCGGGGGGGGCGACGAGCAGTACTTC. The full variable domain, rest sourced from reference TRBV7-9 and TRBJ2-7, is DTGVSQNPRHKITKRGQNVTFRCDPISEHNRLYWYRQTLGQGPEFLTYFQNEAQLEKSRLLSDRFSAERPKGSFSTLEIQRTEQGDSAMYLCASARGGGDEQYFGPGTRLTVT.

CDR3 protein: CASSEFFTTSYGYTF. The CDR3 bases are TGTGCCAGCAGTGAATTTTTTACCACCTCTTATGGCTACACCTTC. The chain recombines TRBV6-1 with TRBJ1-2; D is unclear. The CDR3 is made up of 15 amino acids. CDR1 is MNHNS and CDR2 is SASEGT in the germline V gene. The V and J ends lost 2 bases and 5 bases respectively, with 15 bases between them.

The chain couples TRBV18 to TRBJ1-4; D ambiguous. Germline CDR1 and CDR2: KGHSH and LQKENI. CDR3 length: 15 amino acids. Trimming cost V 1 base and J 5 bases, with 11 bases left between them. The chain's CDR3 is CASSPRVPANEKLFF. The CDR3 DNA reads TGTGCCAGCTCACCACGGGTCCCTGCGAATGAAAAACTGTTTTTT.

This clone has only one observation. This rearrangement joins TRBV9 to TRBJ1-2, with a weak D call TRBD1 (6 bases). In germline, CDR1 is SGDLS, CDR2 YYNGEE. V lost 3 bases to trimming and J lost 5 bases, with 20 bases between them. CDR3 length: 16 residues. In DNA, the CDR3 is TGTGCCAGCAGCGCATATACAGGGAACCCCTCGTATGGCTACACCTTC. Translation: CASSAYTGNPSYGYTF.

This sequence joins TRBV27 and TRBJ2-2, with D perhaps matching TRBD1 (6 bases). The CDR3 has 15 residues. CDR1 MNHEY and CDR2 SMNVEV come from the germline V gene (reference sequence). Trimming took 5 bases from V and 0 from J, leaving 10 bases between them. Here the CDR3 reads CASSQGLSNTGELFF. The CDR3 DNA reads TGTGCCAGCAGTCAGGGGTTATCGAACACCGGGGAGCTGTTTTTT.

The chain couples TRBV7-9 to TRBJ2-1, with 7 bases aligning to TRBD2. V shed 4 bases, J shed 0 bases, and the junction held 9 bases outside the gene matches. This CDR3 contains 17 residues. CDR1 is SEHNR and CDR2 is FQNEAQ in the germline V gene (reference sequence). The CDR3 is CASSSRGDLSSYNEQFF. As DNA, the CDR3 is TGTGCCAGCAGCTCCCGGGGGGACTTGAGCTCCTACAATGAGCAGTTCTTC.

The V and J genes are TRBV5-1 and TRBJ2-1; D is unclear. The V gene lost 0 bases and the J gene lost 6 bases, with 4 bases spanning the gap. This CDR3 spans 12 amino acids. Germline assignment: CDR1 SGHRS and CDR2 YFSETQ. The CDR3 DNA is TGCGCCAGCAGCTTGGCCGTCAATGAGCAGTTCTTC. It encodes CASSLAVNEQFF.

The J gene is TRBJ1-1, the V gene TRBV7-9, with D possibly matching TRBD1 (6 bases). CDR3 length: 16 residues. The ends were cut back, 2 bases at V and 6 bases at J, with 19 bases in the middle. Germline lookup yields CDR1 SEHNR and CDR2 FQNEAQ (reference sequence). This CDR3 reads CASSLYLTGREAEAFF. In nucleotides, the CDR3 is TGTGCCAGCAGCTTATATCTTACAGGGAGAGAGGCTGAAGCTTTCTTT.

This CDR3 reads CASMADRSTEAFF. DNA for the CDR3: TGTGCCAGCATGGCGGACAGGTCCACTGAAGCTTTCTTT. V is TRBV21-1 and J is TRBJ1-1; whether TRBD1, the table's D call, matches the DNA was not checked. TRBV21-1 is noted as a pseudogene. The CDR3 spans 13 residues.

The DNA for the CDR3 is TGTGCCATCAGTGAATCAGTTGTTGAGCAGTTCTTC. Its protein product is CAISESVVEQFF. The V gene is TRBV10-3, the J gene TRBJ2-1; D gene unclear. Between the trimmed V and J ends, which lost 3 bases and 9 bases, there was a span of 9 bases. This CDR3 region has 12 residues. Per germline, CDR1 ENHRY and CDR2 SYGVKD.

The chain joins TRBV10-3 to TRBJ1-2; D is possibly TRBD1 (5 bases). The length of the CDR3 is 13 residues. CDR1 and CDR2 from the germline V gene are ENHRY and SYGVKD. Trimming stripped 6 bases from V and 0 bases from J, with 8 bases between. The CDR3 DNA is TGTGCCATCAGCAGGGAACCTAACTATGGCTACACCTTC. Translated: CAISREPNYGYTF.

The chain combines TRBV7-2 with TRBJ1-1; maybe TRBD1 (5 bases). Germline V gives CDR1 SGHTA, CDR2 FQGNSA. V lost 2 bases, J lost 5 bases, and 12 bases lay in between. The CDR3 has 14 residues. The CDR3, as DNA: TGTGCCAGCAGCTTAAGGGGCACGGGGACTGAAGCTTTCTTT. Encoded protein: CASSLRGTGTEAFF.

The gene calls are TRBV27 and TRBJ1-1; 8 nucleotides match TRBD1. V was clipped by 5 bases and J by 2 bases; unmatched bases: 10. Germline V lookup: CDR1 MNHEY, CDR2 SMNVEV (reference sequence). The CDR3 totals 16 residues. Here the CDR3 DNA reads TGTGCCAGCAGTAAATTAGGGACAGGAGCCAACACTGAAGCTTTCTTT. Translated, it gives CASSKLGTGANTEAFF.

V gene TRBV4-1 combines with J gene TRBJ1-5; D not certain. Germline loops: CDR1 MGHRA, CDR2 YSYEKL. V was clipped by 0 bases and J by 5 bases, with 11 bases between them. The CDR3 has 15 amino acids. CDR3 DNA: TGCGCCAGCAGCCAAGATGGCGGTAGGCATCAGCCCCAGCATTTT. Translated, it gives CASSQDGGRHQPQHF.

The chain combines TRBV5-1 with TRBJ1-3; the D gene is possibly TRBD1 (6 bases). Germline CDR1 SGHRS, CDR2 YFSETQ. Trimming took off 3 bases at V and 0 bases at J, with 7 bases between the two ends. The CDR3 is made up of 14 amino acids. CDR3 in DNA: TGCGCCAGCAGCTGGGGGGCCTCTGGAAACACCATATATTTT. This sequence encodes CASSWGASGNTIYF.

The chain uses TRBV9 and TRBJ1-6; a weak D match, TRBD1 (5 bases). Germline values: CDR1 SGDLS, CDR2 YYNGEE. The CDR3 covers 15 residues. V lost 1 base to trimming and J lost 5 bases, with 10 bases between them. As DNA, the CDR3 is TGTGCCAGCAGCGTATCCGGGACTAATAATTCACCCCTCCACTTT. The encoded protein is CASSVSGTNNSPLHF.

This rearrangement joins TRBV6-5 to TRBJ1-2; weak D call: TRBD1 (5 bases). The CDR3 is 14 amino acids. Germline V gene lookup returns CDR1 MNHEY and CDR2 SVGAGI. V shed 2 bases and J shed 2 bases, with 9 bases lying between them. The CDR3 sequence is CASSYGGRNYGYTF. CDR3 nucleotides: TGTGCCAGCAGTTACGGGGGAAGAAACTATGGCTACACCTTC.

The CDR3 is CASSLSQGEGEQYF. In DNA, the CDR3 is TGTGCCAGCAGCTTATCCCAGGGTGAAGGCGAGCAGTACTTC. This sequence joins TRBV7-2 and TRBJ2-7, with D perhaps TRBD1 (5 bases). V lost 2 bases, J lost 6 bases, and 14 bases lay in between. This CDR3 comprises 14 residues. CDR1 SGHTA and CDR2 FQGNSA come from the germline V gene.

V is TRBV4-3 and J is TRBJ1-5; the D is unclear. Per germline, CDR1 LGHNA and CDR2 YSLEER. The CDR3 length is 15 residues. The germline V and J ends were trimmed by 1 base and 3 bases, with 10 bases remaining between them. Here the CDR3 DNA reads TGCGCCAGCAGCCAAGGAGTCGGGATCAATCAGCCCCAGCATTTT. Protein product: CASSQGVGINQPQHF.

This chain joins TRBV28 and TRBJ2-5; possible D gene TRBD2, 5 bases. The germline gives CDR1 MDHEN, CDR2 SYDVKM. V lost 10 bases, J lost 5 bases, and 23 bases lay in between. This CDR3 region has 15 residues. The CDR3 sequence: CATSTPERFGETQYF. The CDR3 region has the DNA TGTGCCACCTCCACACCAGAGCGGTTCGGGGAGACCCAGTACTTC. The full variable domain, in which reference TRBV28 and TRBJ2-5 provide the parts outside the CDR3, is DVKVTQSSRYLVKRTGEKVFLECVQDMDHENMFWYRQDPGLGLRLIYFSYDVKMKEKGDIPEGYSVSREKKERFSLILESASTNQTSMYLCATSTPERFGETQYFGPGTRLLVL.

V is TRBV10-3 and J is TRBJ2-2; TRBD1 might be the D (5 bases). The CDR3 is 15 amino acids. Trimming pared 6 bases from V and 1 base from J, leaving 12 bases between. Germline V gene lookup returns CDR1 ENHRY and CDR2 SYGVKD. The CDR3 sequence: CAIRGAQMNTGELFF. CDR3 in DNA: TGTGCCATCAGAGGGGCACAGATGAACACCGGGGAGCTGTTTTTT.